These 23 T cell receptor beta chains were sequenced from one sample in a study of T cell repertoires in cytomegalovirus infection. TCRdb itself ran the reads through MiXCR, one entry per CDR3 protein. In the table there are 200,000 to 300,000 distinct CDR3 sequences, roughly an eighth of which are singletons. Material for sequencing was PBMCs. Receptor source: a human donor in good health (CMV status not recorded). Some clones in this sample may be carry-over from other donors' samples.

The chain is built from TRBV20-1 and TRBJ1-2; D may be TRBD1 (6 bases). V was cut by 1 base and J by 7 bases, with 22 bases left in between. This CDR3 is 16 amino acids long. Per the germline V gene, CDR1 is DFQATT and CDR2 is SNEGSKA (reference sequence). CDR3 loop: CSARVRTGPDSGGYTF. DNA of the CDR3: TGCAGTGCTAGAGTACGGACCGGCCCGGACAGCGGTGGCTACACCTTC.

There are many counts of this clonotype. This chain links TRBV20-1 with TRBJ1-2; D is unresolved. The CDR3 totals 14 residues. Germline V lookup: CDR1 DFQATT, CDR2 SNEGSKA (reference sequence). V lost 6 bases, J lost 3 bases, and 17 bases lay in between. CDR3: CSALTGETDYGYTF. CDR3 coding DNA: TGCAGTGCATTGACCGGGGAAACCGACTATGGCTACACCTTC.

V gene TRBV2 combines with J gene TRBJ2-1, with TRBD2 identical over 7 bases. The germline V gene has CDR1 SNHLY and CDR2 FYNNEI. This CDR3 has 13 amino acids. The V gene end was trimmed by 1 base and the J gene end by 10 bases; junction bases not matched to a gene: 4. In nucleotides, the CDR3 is TGTGCCAGCAGTGAAGGACTAGCCCTAGAGCAGTTCTTC. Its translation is CASSEGLALEQFF.

In DNA, the CDR3 is TGTGCCAGCTCATCGGGACATCCAACAGGTTCACCCCTCCACTTT. Its protein product is CASSSGHPTGSPLHF. The chain has TRBV18 and TRBJ1-6; D is possibly TRBD1 (6 bases). This CDR3 is 15 amino acids long. Germline lookup yields CDR1 KGHSH and CDR2 LQKENI. Trimming stripped 5 bases from V and 9 bases from J, with 17 bases between.

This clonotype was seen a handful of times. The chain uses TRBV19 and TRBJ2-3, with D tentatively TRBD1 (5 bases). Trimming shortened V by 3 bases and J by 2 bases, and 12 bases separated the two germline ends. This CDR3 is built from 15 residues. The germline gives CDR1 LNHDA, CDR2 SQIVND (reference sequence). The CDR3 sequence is CASSMARAYTDTQYF. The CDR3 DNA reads TGTGCCAGTAGTATGGCCAGGGCTTACACAGATACGCAGTATTTT.

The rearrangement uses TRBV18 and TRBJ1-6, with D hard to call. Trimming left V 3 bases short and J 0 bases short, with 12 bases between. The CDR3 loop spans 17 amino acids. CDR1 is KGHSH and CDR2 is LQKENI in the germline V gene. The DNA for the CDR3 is TGTGCCAGCTCACCCAGGACGGGGAGCTCCTATAATTCACCCCTCCACTTT. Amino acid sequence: CASSPRTGSSYNSPLHF.

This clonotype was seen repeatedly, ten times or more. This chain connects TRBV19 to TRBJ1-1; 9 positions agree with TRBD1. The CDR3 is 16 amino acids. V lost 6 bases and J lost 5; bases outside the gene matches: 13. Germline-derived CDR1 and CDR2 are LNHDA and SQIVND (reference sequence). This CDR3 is CASRTLRDREDTEAFF. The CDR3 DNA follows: TGTGCCAGTAGAACCTTAAGGGACAGGGAGGATACTGAAGCTTTCTTT.

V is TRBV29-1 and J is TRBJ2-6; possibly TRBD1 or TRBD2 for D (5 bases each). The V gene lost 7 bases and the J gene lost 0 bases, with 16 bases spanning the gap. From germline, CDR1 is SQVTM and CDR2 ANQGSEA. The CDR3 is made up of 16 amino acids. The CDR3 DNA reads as TGCAGCGCTGCCGGGACCGGGACCTCTGGGGCCAACGTCCTGACTTTC. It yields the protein CSAAGTGTSGANVLTF. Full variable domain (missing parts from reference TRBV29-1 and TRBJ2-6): SAVISQKPSRDICQRGTSLTIQCQVDSQVTMMFWYRQQPGQSLTLIATANQGSEATYESGFVIDKFPISRPNLTFSTLTVSNMSPEDSSIYLCSAAGTGTSGANVLTFGAGSRLTVL.

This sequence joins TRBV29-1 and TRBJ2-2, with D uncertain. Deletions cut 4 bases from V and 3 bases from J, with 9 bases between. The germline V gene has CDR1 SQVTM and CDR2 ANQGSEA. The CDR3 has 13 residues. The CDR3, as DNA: TGCAGCGTTGGTGGGTTGTACACCGGGGAGCTGTTTTTT. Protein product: CSVGGLYTGELFF.

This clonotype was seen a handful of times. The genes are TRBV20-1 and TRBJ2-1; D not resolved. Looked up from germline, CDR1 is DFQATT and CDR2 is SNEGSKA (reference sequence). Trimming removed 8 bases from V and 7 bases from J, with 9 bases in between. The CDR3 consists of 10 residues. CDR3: CSFLANEQFF. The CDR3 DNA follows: TGCAGTTTCCTGGCAAATGAGCAGTTCTTC.

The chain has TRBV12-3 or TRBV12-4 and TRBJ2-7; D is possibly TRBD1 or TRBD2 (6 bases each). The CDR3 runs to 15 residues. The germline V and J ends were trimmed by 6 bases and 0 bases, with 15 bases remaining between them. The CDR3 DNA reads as TGTGCCAGCAGGGGGGCGGACTACCTCTCCTACGAGCAGTACTTC. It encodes CASRGADYLSYEQYF.

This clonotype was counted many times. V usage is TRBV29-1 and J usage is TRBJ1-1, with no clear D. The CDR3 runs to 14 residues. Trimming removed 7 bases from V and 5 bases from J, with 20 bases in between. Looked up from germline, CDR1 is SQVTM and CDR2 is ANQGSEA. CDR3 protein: CSAETRVISTEAFF. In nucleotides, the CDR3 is TGCAGCGCGGAGACTCGGGTCATTAGTACTGAAGCTTTCTTT.

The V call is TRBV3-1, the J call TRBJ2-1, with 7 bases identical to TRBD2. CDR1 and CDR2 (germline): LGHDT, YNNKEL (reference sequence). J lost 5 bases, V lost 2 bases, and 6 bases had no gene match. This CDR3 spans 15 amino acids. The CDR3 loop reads CASSQQGAGNNEQFF. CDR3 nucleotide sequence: TGTGCCAGCAGCCAACAGGGAGCGGGAAACAATGAGCAGTTCTTC.

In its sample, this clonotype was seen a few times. CDR3 sequence: CASSSGTSGIGEQFF. In nucleotides, the CDR3 is TGTGCCAGCAGCTCCGGGACTAGCGGGATCGGTGAGCAGTTCTTC. The V call is TRBV11-3, the J call TRBJ2-1, with 13 bases aligning to TRBD2. This CDR3 comprises 15 residues. From germline, CDR1 is SGHNT and CDR2 YENEEA. V trimming: 4 bases; J trimming: 9 bases; junction bases outside the gene matches: 6.

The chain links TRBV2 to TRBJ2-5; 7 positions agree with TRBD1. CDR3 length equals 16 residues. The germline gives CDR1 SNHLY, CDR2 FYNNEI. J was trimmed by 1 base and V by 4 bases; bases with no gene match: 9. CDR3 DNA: TGTGCCAGCAGTGGGCCGGGACAGAGGATCCAAGAGACCCAGTACTTC. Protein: CASSGPGQRIQETQYF.

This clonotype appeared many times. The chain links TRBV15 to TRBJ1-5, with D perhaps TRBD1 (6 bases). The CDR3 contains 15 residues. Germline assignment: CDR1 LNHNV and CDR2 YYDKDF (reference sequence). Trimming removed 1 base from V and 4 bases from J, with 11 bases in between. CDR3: CATSRGGGANQPQHF. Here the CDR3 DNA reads TGTGCCACCAGCAGAGGAGGGGGTGCTAATCAGCCCCAGCATTTT.

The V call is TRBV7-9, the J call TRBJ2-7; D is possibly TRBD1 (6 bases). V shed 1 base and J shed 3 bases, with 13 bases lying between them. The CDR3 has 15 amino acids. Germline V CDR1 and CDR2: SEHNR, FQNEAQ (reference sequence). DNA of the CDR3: TGTGCCAGCAGCTTAGGCGGCAGGGGTCTCTACGAGCAGTACTTC. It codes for CASSLGGRGLYEQYF.

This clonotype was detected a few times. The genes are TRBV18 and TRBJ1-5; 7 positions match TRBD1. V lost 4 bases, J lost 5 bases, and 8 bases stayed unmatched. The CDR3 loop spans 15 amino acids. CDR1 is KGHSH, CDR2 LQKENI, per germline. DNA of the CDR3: TGTGCCAGCTCACGGGGAGGCAGGGGGGATCAGCCCCAGCATTTT. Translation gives CASSRGGRGDQPQHF.

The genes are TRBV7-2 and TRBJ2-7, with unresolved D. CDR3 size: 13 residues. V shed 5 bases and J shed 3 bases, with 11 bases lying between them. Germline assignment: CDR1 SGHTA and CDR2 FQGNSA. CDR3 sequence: CASSPGPDYEQYF. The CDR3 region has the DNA TGTGCCAGCAGCCCCGGACCGGACTACGAGCAGTACTTC.

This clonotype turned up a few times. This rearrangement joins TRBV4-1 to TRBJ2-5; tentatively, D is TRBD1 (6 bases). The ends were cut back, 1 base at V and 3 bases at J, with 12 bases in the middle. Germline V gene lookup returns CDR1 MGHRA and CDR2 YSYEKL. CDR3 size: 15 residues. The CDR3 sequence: CASSQVGRGEETQYF. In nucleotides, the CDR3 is TGCGCCAGCAGCCAAGTCGGCAGGGGAGAAGAGACCCAGTACTTC.

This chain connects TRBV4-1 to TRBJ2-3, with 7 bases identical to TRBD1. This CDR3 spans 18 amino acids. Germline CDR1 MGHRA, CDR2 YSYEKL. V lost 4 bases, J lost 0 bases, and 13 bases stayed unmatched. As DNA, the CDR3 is TGCGCCAGCAGCCGACGGACAGGAGATTACTCTAGCACAGATACGCAGTATTTT. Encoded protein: CASSRRTGDYSSTDTQYF.

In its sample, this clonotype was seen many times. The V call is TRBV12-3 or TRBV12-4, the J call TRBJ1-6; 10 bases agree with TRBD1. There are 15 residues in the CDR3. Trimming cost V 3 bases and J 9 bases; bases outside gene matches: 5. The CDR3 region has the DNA TGTGCCAGCAGTTTGAGGGGACAGGGGTTTTCACCCCTCCACTTT. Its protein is CASSLRGQGFSPLHF.

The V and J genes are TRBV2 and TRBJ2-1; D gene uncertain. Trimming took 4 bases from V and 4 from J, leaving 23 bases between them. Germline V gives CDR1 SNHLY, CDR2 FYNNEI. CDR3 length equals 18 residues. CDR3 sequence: CASSGPSSGPESYNEQFF. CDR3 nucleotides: TGTGCCAGCAGTGGGCCCTCCTCCGGGCCGGAGAGTTACAATGAGCAGTTCTTC.